This passage covers 29 T cell receptor beta chains from one sample sequenced in a study of Ad26.COV2.S vaccination and SARS-CoV-2 variants. TCRdb's copy holds only in-frame clones and misses some; the assay was immunoSEQ multiplex PCR. The sample records fewer than 150,000 clones, just over 85% being singletons. Material: peripheral blood, obtained after recovery from COVID-19. These TCRs come from a human donor who had recovered from COVID-19.

The V gene is TRBV5-6, the J gene TRBJ1-5, with 9 bases aligning to TRBD1. Trimming cost V 0 bases and J 7 bases; bases outside gene matches: 5. The CDR3 consists of 15 residues. The germline CDR1 and CDR2 sequences are SGHDT and YYEEEE. The DNA for the CDR3 is TGTGCCAGCAGCTTGGCCGGGACAGGGAACCAGCCCCAGCATTTT. It specifies CASSLAGTGNQPQHF.

This clone was recorded a few times. The gene calls are TRBV29-1 and TRBJ1-1; D uncertain. This CDR3 region has 13 residues. The V and J ends lost 2 bases and 1 base respectively, with 8 bases between them. Germline-derived CDR1 and CDR2 are SQVTM and ANQGSEA. The CDR3 is CSVERTANTEAFF. For the CDR3, the DNA is TGCAGCGTTGAAAGGACGGCGAACACTGAAGCTTTCTTT.

This clone was observed once. The chain recombines TRBV3-1 (or the pseudogene TRBV3-2) with TRBJ1-1; D ambiguous. In germline, CDR1 is LGHDT, CDR2 YNNKEL (reference sequence). The CDR3 contains 13 residues. V dropped 5 bases and J dropped 8 bases, with 15 bases sitting between them. The CDR3 reads CASSNLVKGEAFF. In DNA, the CDR3 is TGTGCCAGCAGCAACCTTGTGAAGGGAGAAGCTTTCTTT.

This chain links TRBV10-3 with TRBJ1-2; tentatively, D is TRBD1 (5 bases). The ends were cut back, 4 bases at V and 1 base at J, with 13 bases in the middle. The germline CDR1 and CDR2 sequences are ENHRY and SYGVKD. CDR3 length: 15 amino acids. Here the CDR3 reads CAISGKSQGNYGYTF. In nucleotides, the CDR3 is TGTGCCATCAGTGGAAAGTCGCAGGGTAACTATGGCTACACCTTC.

The gene calls are TRBV5-1 and TRBJ2-1; D might be TRBD2 (5 bases). Germline V gene data show CDR1 as SGHRS and CDR2 as YFSETQ. Trimming cost V 0 bases and J 11 bases, with 15 bases left between them. The CDR3 has 14 residues. The CDR3 nucleotides are TGCGCCAGCAGCTTGGAGGAGGCCACTAGTAAGCAGTTCTTC. This sequence encodes CASSLEEATSKQFF. Using reference TRBV5-1 and TRBJ2-1 for the parts outside the CDR3, the full variable domain is KAGVTQTPRYLIKTRGQQVTLSCSPISGHRSVSWYQQTPGQGLQFLFEYFSETQRNKGNFPGRFSGRQFSNSRSEMNVSTLELGDSALYLCASSLEEATSKQFFGPGTRLTVL.

The CDR3 sequence: CASSLVTSGAAYNEQFF. DNA of the CDR3: TGTGCCAGCAGCTTAGTCACATCTGGGGCGGCCTACAATGAGCAGTTCTTC. The rearrangement uses TRBV13 and TRBJ2-1; a possible D gene is TRBD1 (5 bases). The CDR3 is 17 amino acids. V dropped 1 base and J dropped 2 bases, with 15 bases sitting between them. Germline V lookup: CDR1 PRHDT, CDR2 FYEKMQ (reference sequence).

This chain uses TRBV7-2 with TRBJ1-6; tentatively, D is TRBD1 (6 bases). Germline assignment: CDR1 SGHTA and CDR2 FQGNSA. V lost 1 base, J lost 7 bases, and 14 bases lay in between. The CDR3 is 16 amino acids. CDR3 residues: CASSLDGGQPNSPLHF. In DNA form, the CDR3 reads TGTGCCAGCAGCTTAGACGGGGGCCAGCCAAATTCACCCCTCCACTTT.

J is TRBJ2-7 and V is TRBV6-2 or TRBV6-3, with TRBD2 matching over 8 bases. The V gene's germline CDR1 is MNHEY and CDR2 SVGEGT. V lost 8 bases and J lost 2; bases outside the gene matches: 5. The CDR3 length is 13 residues. CDR3 DNA: TGTGCCAGCCGCCCGGGGGGGACCTACGAGCAGTACTTC. As protein: CASRPGGTYEQYF.

V gene TRBV27 combines with J gene TRBJ2-5; 7 positions match TRBD1. V dropped 5 bases and J dropped 5; count of bases not matched to a gene: 11. This CDR3 contains 15 residues. CDR1 and CDR2 (germline): MNHEY, SMNVEV (reference sequence). The CDR3 protein is CASSRGTVPTETQYF. The CDR3 DNA is TGTGCCAGCAGTAGAGGGACAGTGCCTACCGAGACCCAGTACTTC.

V gene TRBV3-1 (or the pseudogene TRBV3-2) combines with J gene TRBJ2-7; D is unresolved. The CDR3 runs to 14 residues. Trimming took off 1 base at V and 0 bases at J, with 7 bases between the two ends. Germline V gene lookup returns CDR1 LGHDT and CDR2 YNNKEL (reference sequence). This CDR3 is CASSQVRSSYEQYF. CDR3 bases: TGTGCCAGCAGCCAAGTCAGGAGCTCCTACGAGCAGTACTTC.

In this sample, this clone turned up a few times. This chain joins TRBV28 and TRBJ1-5; perhaps TRBD1 as D (6 bases). Germline values: CDR1 MDHEN, CDR2 SYDVKM. The CDR3 has 15 amino acids. V was cut by 2 bases and J by 9 bases, with 17 bases left in between. The chain's CDR3 is CASSLAGTPWGPQHF. The DNA of the CDR3 is TGTGCCAGCAGTTTAGCCGGGACACCTTGGGGGCCCCAGCATTTT. Full variable domain (outside the CDR3, taken from reference TRBV28 and TRBJ1-5): DVKVTQSSRYLVKRTGEKVFLECVQDMDHENMFWYRQDPGLGLRLIYFSYDVKMKEKGDIPEGYSVSREKKERFSLILESASTNQTSMYLCASSLAGTPWGPQHFGDGTRLSIL.

In its sample, this clone was seen a few times. The chain uses TRBV5-1 and TRBJ2-7, with TRBD1 matching 10 bases. The germline gives CDR1 SGHRS, CDR2 YFSETQ. V shed 1 base, J shed 2 bases, and the junction held 6 bases outside the gene matches. The CDR3 is made up of 16 amino acids. In nucleotides, the CDR3 is TGCGCCAGCAGCTTGATTGGGACAGGGGCTACCTACGAGCAGTACTTC. Residues: CASSLIGTGATYEQYF.

The J gene is TRBJ1-4, the V gene TRBV2, with D unresolved. Trimming pared 4 bases from V and 8 bases from J, leaving 14 bases between. In germline, CDR1 is SNHLY, CDR2 FYNNEI. The CDR3 totals 14 residues. The CDR3 loop reads CASSVTGVGEKLFF. The CDR3 bases are TGTGCCAGCAGTGTTACCGGGGTCGGGGAAAAACTGTTTTTT.

This clone was seen only a few times. The chain couples TRBV11-2 to TRBJ1-1; TRBD1 is a possible D gene (6 bases). Germline values: CDR1 SGHAT, CDR2 FQNNGV. Trimming shortened V by 5 bases and J by 1 base, and 11 bases separated the two germline ends. The length of the CDR3 is 14 residues. The CDR3: CASSTIQGNTEAFF. In DNA, the CDR3 is TGTGCCAGCAGCACAATACAGGGGAACACTGAAGCTTTCTTT.

V gene TRBV7-9 combines with J gene TRBJ2-7; the match to TRBD1 covers 10 bases. Unmatched junction bases numbered 7, after V lost 3 bases and J lost 2 bases. The CDR3 contains 16 residues. The germline CDR1 and CDR2 sequences are SEHNR and FQNEAQ (reference sequence). CDR3 sequence reads: CASSFAGQGITYEQYF. In DNA form, the CDR3 reads TGTGCCAGCAGCTTTGCGGGACAGGGGATCACCTACGAGCAGTACTTC. The full variable domain, rest sourced from reference TRBV7-9 and TRBJ2-7, is DTGVSQNPRHKITKRGQNVTFRCDPISEHNRLYWYRQTLGQGPEFLTYFQNEAQLEKSRLLSDRFSAERPKGSFSTLEIQRTEQGDSAMYLCASSFAGQGITYEQYFGPGTRLTVT.

J is TRBJ1-1 and V is TRBV5-1; D possibly corresponds to TRBD1 (5 bases). CDR3 length equals 14 residues. Germline values: CDR1 SGHRS, CDR2 YFSETQ. With 4 bases removed from V and 4 bases from J, the gap between germline ends came to 14 bases. The CDR3 region is CASSRDVGLTEAFF. CDR3 in DNA: TGCGCCAGCAGCCGGGACGTAGGTCTCACTGAAGCTTTCTTT.

This clone was seen once. V usage is TRBV27 and J usage is TRBJ1-6, with unresolved D. The CDR3 sequence is 14 residues long. The ends were cut back, 3 bases at V and 0 bases at J, with 3 bases in the middle. Germline CDR1 MNHEY, CDR2 SMNVEV (reference sequence). CDR3: CASSLSSYNSPLHF. The DNA of the CDR3 is TGTGCCAGCAGTTTGAGCTCCTATAATTCACCCCTCCACTTT.

V is TRBV4-3 and J is TRBJ1-1; the match to TRBD1 covers 12 bases. From germline, CDR1 is LGHNA and CDR2 YSLEER. The CDR3 runs to 14 residues. After removal of 2 bases from V and 8 bases from J, the junction contained 3 bases not matched to a gene. This CDR3 is CASSQTGTGGEAFF. CDR3 bases: TGCGCCAGCAGCCAAACCGGGACAGGGGGCGAAGCTTTCTTT.

This clone has only one observation. This sequence joins TRBV30 and TRBJ1-1; D is uncertain. Looked up from germline, CDR1 is GTSNPN and CDR2 is SVGIG (reference sequence). Trimming took 1 base from V and 4 from J, leaving 10 bases between them. The CDR3 is 13 amino acids. In nucleotides, the CDR3 is TGTGCCTGGAGTGAGGTAGGGCCCACTGAAGCTTTCTTT. Amino acids: CAWSEVGPTEAFF. Combining the CDR3 with reference TRBV30 and TRBJ1-1 gives the whole variable domain SQTIHQWPATLVQPVGSPLSLECTVEGTSNPNLYWYRQAAGRGLQLLFYSVGIGQISSEVPQNLSASRPQDRQFILSSKKLLLSDSGFYLCAWSEVGPTEAFFGQGTRLTVV.

This clone was recorded a few times. The gene calls are TRBV28 and TRBJ2-3; 12 nucleotides line up with TRBD2. This CDR3 comprises 19 residues. Trimming removed 3 bases from V and 2 bases from J; junction bases left unmatched: 12. Germline CDR1 MDHEN, CDR2 SYDVKM. The DNA for the CDR3 is TGTGCCAGCAGTTTGATCCTAGCGGGGGGGGCCCAGACCACAGATACGCAGTATTTT. Its protein product is CASSLILAGGAQTTDTQYF.

There are a few counts of this clone. This sequence joins TRBV6-1 and TRBJ2-7; the D is unclear. The germline V gene has CDR1 MNHNS and CDR2 SASEGT. V shed 1 base and J shed 4 bases, with 2 bases lying between them. The CDR3 totals 11 residues. The CDR3 DNA reads as TGTGCCAGCAGTGAAGATTACGAGCAGTACTTC. Translated: CASSEDYEQYF.

In its sample, this clone was seen once. The CDR3 DNA follows: TGTGCCAGCAGCTTAATCAGTACTGAAAAACTGTTTTTT. Its translation: CASSLISTEKLFF. The V and J genes are TRBV13 and TRBJ1-4; D gene unclear. The V end was cut by 2 bases, the J end by 7 bases, with 8 bases between. There are 13 residues in the CDR3. CDR1 and CDR2 (germline): PRHDT, FYEKMQ (reference sequence). Full variable domain (remainder filled in from reference TRBV13 and TRBJ1-4): AAGVIQSPRHLIKEKRETATLKCYPIPRHDTVYWYQQGPGQDPQFLISFYEKMQSDKGSIPDRFSAQQFSDYHSELNMSSLELGDSALYFCASSLISTEKLFFGSGTQLSVL.

The table lists this clone with a count of one. V and J are TRBV7-9 and TRBJ2-5; 7 nucleotides line up with TRBD2. CDR1 and CDR2 from the germline V gene are SEHNR and FQNEAQ (reference sequence). The V and J ends lost 5 bases and 6 bases, in that order; junction bases with no gene match: 6. CDR3 length: 13 residues. Here the CDR3 DNA reads TGTGCCAGCAGCCGGGGAGGGGAGAAGACCCAGTACTTC. This gives the protein CASSRGGEKTQYF.

The chain links TRBV19 to TRBJ2-1; TRBD2 might be the D (7 bases). The V end was cut by 3 bases, the J end by 0 bases, with 18 bases between. The CDR3 spans 18 residues. Germline CDR1 reads LNHDA; CDR2 reads SQIVND (reference sequence). CDR3 protein: CASSMAQGRGISYNEQFF. CDR3 sequence (DNA): TGTGCCAGTAGTATGGCCCAGGGGAGGGGTATCTCCTACAATGAGCAGTTCTTC.

The chain has TRBV29-1 and TRBJ1-2; D might be TRBD1 (6 bases). Trimming took 2 bases from V and 5 from J, leaving 12 bases between them. The CDR3 sequence is 13 residues long. The V gene's germline CDR1 is SQVTM and CDR2 ANQGSEA. The CDR3 is CSVELQGGYGYTF. CDR3 nucleotides: TGCAGCGTTGAACTACAGGGAGGGTATGGCTACACCTTC.

The V call is TRBV6-2 or TRBV6-3, the J call TRBJ2-7, with 8 nucleotides matching TRBD1. From germline, CDR1 is MNHEY and CDR2 SVGEGT. The CDR3 spans 14 residues. With 4 bases clipped from V and 6 bases from J, the junction kept 8 bases outside the gene matches. This CDR3 is CASSSGQQGVEQYF. CDR3 in DNA: TGTGCCAGCAGTTCCGGCCAACAGGGGGTCGAGCAGTACTTC.

The chain employs TRBV24-1 and TRBJ2-1; D might be TRBD2 (6 bases). The CDR3 is made up of 16 amino acids. The V end lost 3 bases, the J end lost 0 bases, and 11 bases lay between the germline ends. Germline V gives CDR1 KGHDR, CDR2 SFDVKD. Here the CDR3 DNA reads TGTGCCACCAGTGATAAGGTAGCGGTCTCCTACAATGAGCAGTTCTTC. Translated: CATSDKVAVSYNEQFF.

The genes are TRBV19 and TRBJ2-5; the D gene is possibly TRBD1 (5 bases). Germline V gives CDR1 LNHDA, CDR2 SQIVND (reference sequence). The CDR3 is 13 amino acids. V dropped 4 bases and J dropped 4 bases, with 10 bases sitting between them. This CDR3 is CASSSQGTETQYF. Here the CDR3 DNA reads TGTGCCAGTAGTAGCCAGGGTACAGAGACCCAGTACTTC.

The chain links TRBV28 to TRBJ1-6; maybe TRBD1 (6 bases). The V end was cut by 7 bases, the J end by 8 bases, with 15 bases between. This CDR3 spans 14 amino acids. Germline V CDR1 and CDR2: MDHEN, SYDVKM. CDR3: CASKGSGADSPLHF. The CDR3 coding sequence is TGTGCCAGCAAGGGTTCGGGGGCAGATTCACCCCTCCACTTT.